The source of this TCR beta chain is a study of shared clonotypes between healthy human individuals. Whole-study results and caveats: Naive CD4 clonotypes were shared across a handful of donors at roughly 5%. The four-donor shared clonotypes exceeded non-shared clonotypes in generation probability, with non-shared ones scoring lower.

Trimming shortened V by 0 bases and J by 7 bases, and 9 bases separated the two germline ends. The CDR3 loop spans 14 amino acids. Germline lookup yields CDR1 LNHNV and CDR2 YYDKDF (reference sequence). The count of this clone is one. What it binds is not known. Method: immunoSEQ multiplex PCR; TCRdb's copy keeps in-frame clones and lacks some. The repertoire has 2 million to 3 million clones, roughly 92% of them found once; the top ten carry around 0.14%. The rearrangement links TRBV15 to TRBJ2-2, with a tentative D call TRBD1 (5 bases). The sequence came from a man between 18 and 35 years old in good health. Sequenced material: naive CD4+ T cells sorted from blood. Subset meaning: CD45RA+ positively selected. The CDR3 here is CATSRDRVDGELFF. In DNA form, the CDR3 reads TGTGCCACCAGCAGAGACAGGGTGGACGGGGAGCTGTTTTTT.